This TCR beta chain was sequenced during a study of shared clonotypes between healthy human individuals. Sequencing on ten immunoSEQ deep assay plates was performed for unsorted PBMC DNA. Clones were read by immunoSEQ multiplex PCR, and TCRdb kept only the in-frame ones, dropping some. The sample holds under 600,000 clones, around 81% seen once. The CDR3 is 16 residues long. The V gene's germline CDR1 is LNHDA and CDR2 SQIVND (reference sequence). V lost 3 bases, J lost 8 bases, and 20 bases lay in between. Donors were Caucasian adults residing in Nashville, Tennessee, USA. Each unsorted sample relied on roughly 90 million PBMCs as its source of genomic DNA.

The chain employs TRBV19 and TRBJ2-1; a possible D gene is TRBD2 (6 bases). This TCR was sampled from a woman in her forties in good health. Some clones in this sample may be carry-over from other donors' samples. Sequencing was carried out using PBMCs. Written as DNA, the CDR3 is TGTGCCAGTAGTATCCTGGGGCCGACTAGTAAAGATGAGCAGTTCTTC. Protein: CASSILGPTSKDEQFF.